This entry lists 19 T cell receptor beta chains sequenced from one sample in a study of blood T cell repertoires in COVID-19. Libraries were prepared by immunoSEQ multiplex PCR; TCRdb keeps only in-frame clonotypes and omits some of them. The data show 130,000 to 150,000 clones, about 85% seen once. Sequencing input: peripheral blood. The source of these receptors is a human donor with acute or convalescent COVID-19. The donor label of this sample is uncertain.

The V call is TRBV6-2 or TRBV6-3, the J call TRBJ2-5; 8 bases map to TRBD1. The V gene's germline CDR1 is MNHEY and CDR2 SVGEGT. Losses at the gene ends were 1 base for V and 7 bases for J; bases not matched to a gene: 8. CDR3 length equals 15 residues. CDR3 bases: TGTGCCAGCAGTTACTGGGACAGGAGGCTGGTGACCCAGTACTTC. As protein: CASSYWDRRLVTQYF.

This clone was counted a few times. J is TRBJ2-1 and V is TRBV4-2, with 8 bases fitting TRBD2. Germline lookup yields CDR1 LGHNA and CDR2 YNFKEQ. Losses at the gene ends were 1 base for V and 4 bases for J; bases not matched to a gene: 6. The CDR3 is 16 residues long. For the CDR3, the DNA is TGTGCCAGCAGCCAAGGTCATAGCGGGGAGTACAATGAGCAGTTCTTC. Its protein is CASSQGHSGEYNEQFF.

For this clone: The same CDR3 also results from other DNA sequences found in this sample. This sequence joins TRBV6-1 and TRBJ2-7, with 8 nucleotides matching TRBD1. Germline CDR1 is MNHNS and CDR2 is SASEGT. The ends lost 2 bases at V and 1 base at J; junction bases unmatched: 1. The CDR3 is 14 residues long. The CDR3, as DNA: TGTGCCAGCAGTGAAAGGACAGGGTCCTACGAGCAGTACTTC. It encodes CASSERTGSYEQYF.

V is TRBV19 and J is TRBJ1-5; unclear D gene. Trimming pared 5 bases from V and 7 bases from J, leaving 12 bases between. CDR1 and CDR2 from the germline V gene are LNHDA and SQIVND (reference sequence). This CDR3 contains 13 residues. CDR3 DNA: TGTGCCAGTAGTTCCTCAAGCGGGCAGCCCCAGCATTTT. Its translation is CASSSSSGQPQHF. Full variable domain (rest looked up from reference TRBV19 and TRBJ1-5): DGGITQSPKYLFRKEGQNVTLSCEQNLNHDAMYWYRQDPGQGLRLIYYSQIVNDFQKGDIAEGYSVSREKKESFPLTVTSAQKNPTAFYLCASSSSSGQPQHFGDGTRLSIL.

In this sample, this clone turned up a few times. The chain links TRBV2 to TRBJ1-4; 11 nucleotides align to TRBD1. The CDR3 has 13 residues. V lost 11 bases to trimming and J lost 6 bases; unmatched junction nucleotides: 5. Germline V gives CDR1 SNHLY, CDR2 FYNNEI. The CDR3 loop reads CAGTGGVDEKLFF. In DNA form, the CDR3 reads TGTGCCGGGACAGGGGGTGTGGATGAAAAACTGTTTTTT.

The rearrangement uses TRBV18 and TRBJ2-2; unclear D gene. V lost 6 bases and J lost 1, with 15 bases in between. The CDR3 loop spans 16 amino acids. Germline V gives CDR1 KGHSH, CDR2 LQKENI. CDR3 DNA sequence: TGTGCCAGCTCCCTAAATAAGGCGGAGAACACCGGGGAGCTGTTTTTT. Protein: CASSLNKAENTGELFF. The whole variable domain, remainder taken from reference TRBV18 and TRBJ2-2, is NAGVMQNPRHLVRRRGQEARLRCSPMKGHSHVYWYRQLPEEGLKFMVYLQKENIIDESGMPKERFSAEFPKEGPSILRIQQVVRGDSAAYFCASSLNKAENTGELFFGEGSRLTVL.

J is TRBJ1-2 and V is TRBV19; 7 bases fit TRBD1. This CDR3 spans 13 amino acids. Germline V lookup: CDR1 LNHDA, CDR2 SQIVND (reference sequence). The J segment lost 8 bases and the V segment lost 5 bases, leaving 8 bases of the junction unmatched. DNA for the CDR3: TGTGCCAGTAGTGTACAGGGGAGCAACGGCTACACCTTC. Its protein product is CASSVQGSNGYTF. The entire variable domain, with the rest obtained from reference TRBV19 and TRBJ1-2, is as follows: DGGITQSPKYLFRKEGQNVTLSCEQNLNHDAMYWYRQDPGQGLRLIYYSQIVNDFQKGDIAEGYSVSREKKESFPLTVTSAQKNPTAFYLCASSVQGSNGYTFGSGTRLTVV.

This chain uses TRBV5-1 with TRBJ2-1; TRBD2 agrees at 11 bases. This CDR3 has 15 amino acids. Germline V lookup: CDR1 SGHRS, CDR2 YFSETQ. J lost 8 bases, V lost 3 bases, and 7 bases had no gene match. For the CDR3, the DNA is TGCGCCAGCAGCTCGGGACTAGCGGCTAGGGATGAGCAGTTCTTC. It encodes CASSSGLAARDEQFF.

The chain employs TRBV29-1 and TRBJ1-1; a possible D gene is TRBD1 (6 bases). CDR1 is SQVTM, CDR2 ANQGSEA, per germline. V was pared by 8 bases and J by 4 bases, with 14 bases between. This CDR3 spans 12 amino acids. The CDR3 nucleotides are TGCAGCTCGAGGGTAGGGGGCACTGAAGCTTTCTTT. This codes for CSSRVGGTEAFF.

V is TRBV4-2 and J is TRBJ1-2; D is perhaps TRBD1 (6 bases). Germline V CDR1 and CDR2: LGHNA, YNFKEQ. The CDR3 runs 13 residues. V was clipped by 8 bases and J by 4 bases, with 14 bases between them. The CDR3 protein is CASGDHRAYGYTF. In DNA form, the CDR3 reads TGTGCCAGCGGAGACCACAGGGCCTATGGCTACACCTTC.

This clone has just one count. The V gene is TRBV9, the J gene TRBJ1-3; D is possibly TRBD1 (5 bases). Per germline, CDR1 SGDLS and CDR2 YYNGEE. Trimming cost V 0 bases and J 2 bases, with 9 bases left between them. CDR3 length: 15 residues. The CDR3 region is CASSVAAGTGNTIYF. In DNA, the CDR3 is TGTGCCAGCAGCGTAGCAGCAGGGACTGGAAACACCATATATTTT. The whole variable domain, remainder taken from reference TRBV9 and TRBJ1-3, is DSGVTQTPKHLITATGQRVTLRCSPRSGDLSVYWYQQSLDQGLQFLIQYYNGEERAKGNILERFSAQQFPDLHSELNLSSLELGDSALYFCASSVAAGTGNTIYFGEGSWLTVV.

This clone was counted between two and nine times. V usage is TRBV30 and J usage is TRBJ1-4; 9 nucleotides align to TRBD1. Per the germline V gene, CDR1 is GTSNPN and CDR2 is SVGIG (reference sequence). Unmatched junction bases numbered 4, after V lost 2 bases and J lost 6 bases. The CDR3 totals 14 residues. CDR3 nucleotide sequence: TGTGCCTGGAGTTCGAGGGACAGGGATGAAAAACTGTTTTTT. The encoded protein is CAWSSRDRDEKLFF.

V and J are TRBV12-5 and TRBJ2-7; D is ambiguous. Germline CDR1 and CDR2: LGHNT and FRNRAP. The CDR3 sequence is 17 residues long. Trimming shortened V by 2 bases and J by 0 bases, and 17 bases separated the two germline ends. The CDR3 is CASGLSTNSDISYEQYF. The CDR3 DNA is TGTGCTAGTGGTTTGTCGACCAACAGTGACATCTCCTACGAGCAGTACTTC. The full variable domain, completed using reference TRBV12-5 and TRBJ2-7, is DARVTQTPRHKVTEMGQEVTMRCQPILGHNTVFWYRQTMMQGLELLAYFRNRAPLDDSGMPKDRFSAEMPDATLATLKIQPSEPRDSAVYFCASGLSTNSDISYEQYFGPGTRLTVT.

The chain combines TRBV5-1 with TRBJ1-4, with D unclear. The length of the CDR3 is 12 residues. Per the germline V gene, CDR1 is SGHRS and CDR2 is YFSETQ. Between the trimmed V and J ends, which lost 1 base and 7 bases, there was a span of 5 bases. The CDR3: CASSLNGEKLFF. The DNA for the CDR3 is TGCGCCAGCAGCTTGAACGGTGAAAAACTGTTTTTT. Using reference TRBV5-1 and TRBJ1-4 for the parts outside the CDR3, the full variable domain is KAGVTQTPRYLIKTRGQQVTLSCSPISGHRSVSWYQQTPGQGLQFLFEYFSETQRNKGNFPGRFSGRQFSNSRSEMNVSTLELGDSALYLCASSLNGEKLFFGSGTQLSVL.

This clone was seen just once. The rearrangement links TRBV10-3 to TRBJ2-1; tentative D call: TRBD2 (6 bases). CDR1 ENHRY and CDR2 SYGVKD come from the germline V gene. Trimming pared 7 bases from V and 4 bases from J, leaving 17 bases between. CDR3 length equals 15 residues. This CDR3 is CAIMVRVGGYNEQFF. The CDR3 DNA is TGTGCCATCATGGTCAGGGTCGGGGGTTACAATGAGCAGTTCTTC.

The rearrangement joins TRBV4-2 to TRBJ1-5; D unresolved. Germline CDR1 and CDR2: LGHNA and YNFKEQ. This CDR3 has 14 amino acids. V gave up 1 base and J gave up 5 bases, with 9 bases separating them. CDR3: CASSQAAGDQPQHF. Written as DNA, the CDR3 is TGTGCCAGCAGCCAAGCCGCCGGGGATCAGCCCCAGCATTTT.

The chain carries TRBV20-1 and TRBJ2-2, with D maybe TRBD2 (6 bases). The CDR3 covers 15 residues. V was shortened by 3 bases and J by 1 base, with 12 bases between the two germline ends. Germline V gives CDR1 DFQATT, CDR2 SNEGSKA (reference sequence). CDR3 region: CSASGGTLNTGELFF. The CDR3 DNA sequence: TGCAGTGCTAGTGGCGGGACCCTGAACACCGGGGAGCTGTTTTTT.

This clone has more than one count but fewer than ten. Other nucleotide sequences in the sample specify the same CDR3. V is TRBV11-3 and J is TRBJ2-1; D unresolved. Germline V gene sequence: CDR1 SGHNT, CDR2 YENEEA. The CDR3 runs 13 residues. Trimming removed 2 bases from V and 3 bases from J, with 5 bases in between. The chain's CDR3 is CASSLSSYNEQFF. In DNA form, the CDR3 reads TGTGCCAGCAGCTTATCTAGCTACAATGAGCAGTTCTTC. The full variable domain, completed using reference TRBV11-3 and TRBJ2-1, is EAGVVQSPRYKIIEKKQPVAFWCNPISGHNTLYWYLQNLGQGPELLIRYENEEAVDDSQLPKDRFSAERLKGVDSTLKIQPAELGDSAVYLCASSLSSYNEQFFGPGTRLTVL.

The rearrangement uses TRBV29-1 and TRBJ2-3; D perhaps matches TRBD2 (5 bases). CDR3 length equals 13 residues. Trimming removed 5 bases from V and 3 bases from J, with 12 bases in between. CDR1 and CDR2 from the germline V gene are SQVTM and ANQGSEA. The chain's CDR3 is CSVPGEGTDTQYF. The CDR3 DNA is TGCAGCGTTCCCGGGGAAGGTACAGATACGCAGTATTTT.